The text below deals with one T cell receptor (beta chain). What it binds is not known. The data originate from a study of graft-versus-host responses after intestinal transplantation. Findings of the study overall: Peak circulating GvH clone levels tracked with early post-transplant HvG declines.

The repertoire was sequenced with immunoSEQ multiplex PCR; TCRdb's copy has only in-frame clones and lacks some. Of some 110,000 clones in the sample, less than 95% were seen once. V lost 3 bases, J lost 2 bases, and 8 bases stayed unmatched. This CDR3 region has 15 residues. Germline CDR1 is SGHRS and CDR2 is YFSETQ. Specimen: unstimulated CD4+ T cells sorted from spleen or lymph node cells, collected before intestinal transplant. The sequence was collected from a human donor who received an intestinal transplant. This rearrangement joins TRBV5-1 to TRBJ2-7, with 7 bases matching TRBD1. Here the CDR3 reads CASSSWGQGAYEQYF. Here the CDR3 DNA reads TGCGCCAGCAGCTCGTGGGGGCAGGGGGCCTACGAGCAGTACTTC.